This TCR beta chain came from a study of blood T cell repertoires in COVID-19. The table came from immunoSEQ multiplex PCR; TCRdb's copy has only in-frame clones and leaves some out. The sample has 85,000 to 110,000 clones, around 88% seen once. Trimming took 7 bases from V and 5 from J; bases not matched to a gene: 8. The CDR3 has 14 amino acids. CDR1 and CDR2 from the germline V gene are MNHEY and SVGAGI. This sequence was found in a human donor in a cohort sampled during active COVID-19. This chain links TRBV6-5 with TRBJ1-2, with 9 bases fitting TRBD1. Sequencing was carried out using peripheral blood. CDR3 amino acids: CASKTWDRDYGYTF. Written as DNA, the CDR3 is TGTGCCAGCAAGACGTGGGACAGGGATTATGGCTACACCTTC.